At least ten counts were recorded for the clone carrying this T cell receptor (beta chain). What it recognizes is unknown. The data stem from a study of CD8 T cells in ankylosing spondylitis. Study-wide points: Reports of some motif variants in reactive arthritis synovial fluid and blood predate this one. A TCR beta motif of under ten highly homologous variants seemed to mark ankylosing spondylitis blood. The disease-linked clones had a CD8+ phenotype and low blood frequencies.

TCRdb analysed the 5' RACE reads with MiXCR anew, one entry per CDR3 protein. The table records more than 400,000 distinct CDR3 sequences, about 5.4% of them present only once. Trimming cost V 1 base and J 0 bases, with 10 bases left between them. The CDR3 runs 15 residues. Germline CDR1 and CDR2: SGHRS and YFSETQ. This sequence was found in a male donor with ankylosing spondylitis. The specimen was blood, either unsorted or a sorted T cell fraction (not recorded which). V and J are TRBV5-1 and TRBJ1-1; the D gene is possibly TRBD1 (5 bases). This CDR3 is CASSLWPGMNTEAFF. CDR3 nucleotide sequence: TGCGCCAGCAGCTTGTGGCCAGGGATGAACACTGAAGCTTTCTTT.